Below are 26 T cell receptor beta chains sequenced from a single sample in a study of blood T cell repertoires in COVID-19. Using immunoSEQ multiplex PCR, the repertoire was profiled, and TCRdb retains in-frame clones only, with some absent. The sample has around 130,000 clones; about 81% are singletons. Sequenced: peripheral blood. The receptors were gathered from a woman aged 80 or over with acute or convalescent COVID-19.

The sample holds a few counts of this clone. This chain joins TRBV5-1 and TRBJ1-1, with D tentatively TRBD1 (6 bases). The V and J ends lost 0 bases and 1 base respectively, with 13 bases between them. Germline CDR1 is SGHRS and CDR2 is YFSETQ. The CDR3 totals 16 residues. CDR3 sequence reads: CASSLGPGGQNTEAFF. The CDR3 nucleotides read TGCGCCAGCAGCTTGGGACCGGGGGGCCAGAACACTGAAGCTTTCTTT.

The chain has TRBV19 and TRBJ1-2; weak D call: TRBD1 (6 bases). The CDR3 is 15 residues long. The V end was cut by 6 bases, the J end by 4 bases, with 18 bases between. Germline V gene sequence: CDR1 LNHDA, CDR2 SQIVND (reference sequence). CDR3 in DNA: TGTGCCAGTAGATATGACAGGACACACATCTATGGCTACACCTTC. Translated, it gives CASRYDRTHIYGYTF.

This rearrangement joins TRBV11-2 to TRBJ2-2; no clear D. The CDR3 extends over 14 amino acids. CDR1 is SGHAT, CDR2 FQNNGV, per germline. Trimming removed 6 bases from V and 7 bases from J, with 15 bases in between. CDR3 in amino acids: CASSILRVGGELFF. DNA of the CDR3: TGTGCCAGCAGTATCCTCCGCGTTGGCGGGGAGCTGTTTTTT.

This chain connects TRBV6-5 to TRBJ1-2; TRBD1 is a possible D gene (6 bases). Per the germline V gene, CDR1 is MNHEY and CDR2 is SVGAGI. Trimming shortened V by 6 bases and J by 4 bases, and 15 bases separated the two germline ends. The CDR3 loop spans 14 amino acids. CDR3 sequence reads: CASSQAGAGYGYTF. In DNA, the CDR3 is TGTGCCAGCAGCCAAGCGGGGGCGGGCTATGGCTACACCTTC.

This clone was seen once. The CDR3 sequence: CASSPTSGTSIWADTQYF. Here the CDR3 DNA reads TGTGCCAGCAGTCCAACCTCCGGGACTAGCATTTGGGCAGATACGCAGTATTTT. The gene calls are TRBV6-2 or TRBV6-3 and TRBJ2-3; 9 bases map to TRBD2. The V segment lost 5 bases and the J segment 4 bases; nucleotides outside the gene matches: 16. This CDR3 region has 18 residues. From germline, CDR1 is MNHEY and CDR2 SVGEGT.

This clone was detected once. V gene TRBV27 combines with J gene TRBJ2-1, with 8 bases that match TRBD2. CDR3 length: 17 residues. The ends lost 6 bases at V and 9 bases at J; junction bases unmatched: 19. Germline CDR1 and CDR2: MNHEY and SMNVEV (reference sequence). This chain's CDR3 is CASRPWGSGTGGGEQFF. In DNA, the CDR3 is TGTGCCAGCAGGCCCTGGGGAAGCGGGACGGGAGGGGGTGAGCAGTTCTTC.

V is TRBV29-1 and J is TRBJ1-2; D unresolved. Trimming took 1 base from V and 1 from J, leaving 10 bases between them. CDR3 length: 14 amino acids. Germline V gene sequence: CDR1 SQVTM, CDR2 ANQGSEA. The CDR3 DNA reads as TGCAGCGTTGAAGGTGGCAACAGTAACTATGGCTACACCTTC. Its protein is CSVEGGNSNYGYTF.

The chain is built from TRBV15 and TRBJ2-7, with TRBD1 identical over 7 bases. J lost 5 bases, V lost 8 bases, and 18 bases had no gene match. The germline gives CDR1 LNHNV, CDR2 YYDKDF (reference sequence). The CDR3 covers 16 residues. CDR3 in DNA: TGTGCCACCTCCTCACAGGGGAGAGGGTTAGGCCACGAGCAGTACTTC. Translated: CATSSQGRGLGHEQYF.

This clone has a handful of counts. V gene TRBV2 combines with J gene TRBJ2-7; 12 nucleotides match TRBD1. The V gene's germline CDR1 is SNHLY and CDR2 FYNNEI. The CDR3 consists of 13 residues. After removal of 7 bases from V and 4 bases from J, the junction contained 2 bases not matched to a gene. For the CDR3, the DNA is TGTGCCAGCAAGGGACAGGGGGCGTACGAGCAGTACTTC. It translates to CASKGQGAYEQYF.

In its sample, this clone was seen a few times. The chain employs TRBV4-1 and TRBJ1-4, with TRBD1 identical over 8 bases. Germline CDR1 is MGHRA and CDR2 is YSYEKL. V gave up 1 base and J gave up 8 bases; unmatched junction bases: 9. The CDR3 consists of 16 residues. CDR3 region: CASSQARTGTQEKLFF. CDR3 sequence (DNA): TGCGCCAGCAGCCAAGCACGGACAGGGACACAAGAAAAACTGTTTTTT.

V usage is TRBV7-2 and J usage is TRBJ2-5, with TRBD2 identical over 7 bases. The CDR3 length is 14 residues. The trim removed 2 bases at V and 5 bases at J, leaving 5 bases unmatched. CDR1 is SGHTA, CDR2 FQGNSA, per germline. The CDR3 is CASSLSRGGETQYF. The CDR3 DNA reads TGTGCCAGCAGCTTATCTAGGGGAGGGGAGACCCAGTACTTC.

The chain carries TRBV3-1 (or the pseudogene TRBV3-2) and TRBJ1-6; a possible D gene is TRBD1 (6 bases). Germline V gene sequence: CDR1 LGHDT, CDR2 YNNKEL (reference sequence). This CDR3 is 15 amino acids long. The ends were cut back, 1 base at V and 8 bases at J, with 12 bases in the middle. The CDR3 sequence is CASSQVNRVDSPLHF. The CDR3 DNA reads as TGTGCCAGCAGCCAAGTCAACAGGGTGGATTCACCCCTCCACTTT.

The CDR3 protein is CASSPGTGRGYTF. Here the CDR3 DNA reads TGTGCCAGCAGCCCCGGGACAGGGAGAGGCTACACCTTC. The rearrangement uses TRBV28 and TRBJ1-2; 9 nucleotides line up with TRBD1. This CDR3 has 13 amino acids. Germline values: CDR1 MDHEN, CDR2 SYDVKM. J was trimmed by 8 bases and V by 6 bases; bases with no gene match: 7.

This clone was counted between two and nine times. The chain carries TRBV4-1 and TRBJ1-2; D not certain. The V and J ends lost 4 bases and 4 bases respectively, with 19 bases between them. The CDR3 has 16 residues. Germline V gene sequence: CDR1 MGHRA, CDR2 YSYEKL. CDR3 protein: CASSLAWEGGIYGYTF. CDR3 bases: TGCGCCAGCAGCCTCGCTTGGGAAGGAGGTATCTATGGCTACACCTTC.

The V gene is TRBV4-1, the J gene TRBJ1-5; 9 nucleotides match TRBD1. CDR1 is MGHRA and CDR2 is YSYEKL in the germline V gene. This CDR3 is built from 15 residues. Trimming cost V 5 bases and J 7 bases; bases outside gene matches: 9. In nucleotides, the CDR3 is TGCGCCAGCAGCTCCCCGGGACAGGGTACCCAGCCCCAGCATTTT. Its protein is CASSSPGQGTQPQHF.

In regard to this clone: The same CDR3 is also encoded by other DNA sequences in this sample. V and J are TRBV19 and TRBJ1-4, with 8 bases lining up with TRBD1. The ends lost 7 bases at V and 8 bases at J; junction bases unmatched: 9. Germline CDR1 reads LNHDA; CDR2 reads SQIVND (reference sequence). The CDR3 sequence is 14 residues long. For the CDR3, the DNA is TGTGCCAGTACCCCCGGACAGGGCGGGGAAAAACTGTTTTTT. This gives the protein CASTPGQGGEKLFF.

The chain recombines TRBV5-1 with TRBJ2-7; the match to TRBD1 covers 10 bases. Trimming cost V 4 bases and J 6 bases; bases outside gene matches: 7. CDR3 length: 14 amino acids. Germline V gene sequence: CDR1 SGHRS, CDR2 YFSETQ. The CDR3 DNA reads as TGCGCCAGCAGCCTAGCAAGGACAGGGGGCGAGCAGTACTTC. Its protein is CASSLARTGGEQYF.

The chain recombines TRBV18 with TRBJ1-5, with D possibly matching TRBD1 (5 bases). V gave up 1 base and J gave up 3 bases, with 13 bases separating them. This CDR3 is 16 amino acids long. Germline V gene lookup returns CDR1 KGHSH and CDR2 LQKENI. Written as DNA, the CDR3 is TGTGCCAGCTCACCACAACAGGTTGGGGCCAATCAGCCCCAGCATTTT. Protein sequence: CASSPQQVGANQPQHF. The variable domain in full, with the rest retrieved from reference TRBV18 and TRBJ1-5, is NAGVMQNPRHLVRRRGQEARLRCSPMKGHSHVYWYRQLPEEGLKFMVYLQKENIIDESGMPKERFSAEFPKEGPSILRIQQVVRGDSAAYFCASSPQQVGANQPQHFGDGTRLSIL.

There are a few counts of this clone. The sample contains more than one DNA sequence encoding this CDR3. This chain links TRBV18 with TRBJ1-4; 7 bases agree with TRBD1. Losses at the gene ends were 3 bases for V and 3 bases for J; bases not matched to a gene: 1. Germline lookup yields CDR1 KGHSH and CDR2 LQKENI. CDR3 length equals 14 residues. In DNA form, the CDR3 reads TGTGCCAGCTCACCGGGGACAGCTAATGAAAAACTGTTTTTT. The encoded protein is CASSPGTANEKLFF.

The chain recombines TRBV6-5 with TRBJ1-5; TRBD1 aligns across 9 bases. Germline V gene lookup returns CDR1 MNHEY and CDR2 SVGAGI. With 8 bases clipped from V and 3 bases from J, the junction kept 5 bases outside the gene matches. The CDR3 has 14 residues. This CDR3 is CASGRDRANQPQHF. The CDR3 DNA sequence: TGTGCCAGCGGCCGGGACAGGGCCAATCAGCCCCAGCATTTT.

About this clone: Germline is not matched at one junction end, which may reflect a read error. The J gene is TRBJ2-1, the V gene TRBV7-7; 11 bases align to TRBD2. Germline CDR1 is SSHAT and CDR2 is FNYEAQ (reference sequence). This CDR3 spans 16 amino acids. CDR3 residues: CASSFGLAGGDNEQFF. The DNA of the CDR3 is TGTGCTAGCAGCTTCGGGCTAGCGGGGGGTGACAATGAGCAGTTCTTC.

Comment on this clone: This may be a read error, as it is one base from a much larger clone. Other DNA sequences within the sample encode an identical CDR3. The V gene is TRBV6-2 or TRBV6-3, the J gene TRBJ2-7, with D perhaps matching TRBD2 (5 bases). Germline V CDR1 and CDR2: MNHEY, SVGEGT. The length of the CDR3 is 13 residues. V was shortened by 0 bases and J by 4 bases, with 7 bases between the two germline ends. The CDR3 region has the DNA TGTGCCAGCAGTTACTCGCGGGCTTACGAGCAGTACTTC. Translating it yields CASSYSRAYEQYF.

V is TRBV3-1 (or the pseudogene TRBV3-2) and J is TRBJ2-5, with 7 bases lining up with TRBD1. J lost 5 bases, V lost 0 bases, and 6 bases had no gene match. The CDR3 runs to 15 residues. CDR1 is LGHDT and CDR2 is YNNKEL in the germline V gene (reference sequence). The chain's CDR3 is CASSQEGRGWETQYF. The CDR3 DNA sequence: TGTGCCAGCAGCCAAGAGGGCAGGGGGTGGGAGACCCAGTACTTC.

This chain uses TRBV12-3 or TRBV12-4 with TRBJ1-2; tentatively, D is TRBD1 (6 bases). The V end lost 4 bases, the J end lost 4 bases, and 10 bases lay between the germline ends. The CDR3 consists of 13 residues. The CDR3 is CASSYRAIYGYTF. The CDR3 DNA reads as TGTGCCAGCAGTTACAGGGCTATCTATGGCTACACCTTC.

This chain joins TRBV7-2 and TRBJ2-3, with D possibly matching TRBD1 (5 bases). Germline lookup yields CDR1 SGHTA and CDR2 FQGNSA. V gave up 4 bases and J gave up 0 bases, with 8 bases separating them. The CDR3 is made up of 14 amino acids. The CDR3 bases are TGTGCCAGCAGCTACGACAGTAGCACAGATACGCAGTATTTT. Translation: CASSYDSSTDTQYF. The full variable domain, rest sourced from reference TRBV7-2 and TRBJ2-3, is GAGVSQSPSNKVTEKGKDVELRCDPISGHTALYWYRQSLGQGLEFLIYFQGNSAPDKSGLPSDRFSAERTGGSVSTLTIQRTQQEDSAVYLCASSYDSSTDTQYFGPGTRLTVL.

This chain uses TRBV5-4 with TRBJ2-1; D may be TRBD2 (6 bases). Germline V gives CDR1 SGHNT, CDR2 YYREEE (reference sequence). V was shortened by 5 bases and J by 5 bases, with 11 bases between the two germline ends. The CDR3 consists of 13 residues. The CDR3, as DNA: TGTGCCAGCAGGACCGGGACTGACAATGAGCAGTTCTTC. Translated, it gives CASRTGTDNEQFF.